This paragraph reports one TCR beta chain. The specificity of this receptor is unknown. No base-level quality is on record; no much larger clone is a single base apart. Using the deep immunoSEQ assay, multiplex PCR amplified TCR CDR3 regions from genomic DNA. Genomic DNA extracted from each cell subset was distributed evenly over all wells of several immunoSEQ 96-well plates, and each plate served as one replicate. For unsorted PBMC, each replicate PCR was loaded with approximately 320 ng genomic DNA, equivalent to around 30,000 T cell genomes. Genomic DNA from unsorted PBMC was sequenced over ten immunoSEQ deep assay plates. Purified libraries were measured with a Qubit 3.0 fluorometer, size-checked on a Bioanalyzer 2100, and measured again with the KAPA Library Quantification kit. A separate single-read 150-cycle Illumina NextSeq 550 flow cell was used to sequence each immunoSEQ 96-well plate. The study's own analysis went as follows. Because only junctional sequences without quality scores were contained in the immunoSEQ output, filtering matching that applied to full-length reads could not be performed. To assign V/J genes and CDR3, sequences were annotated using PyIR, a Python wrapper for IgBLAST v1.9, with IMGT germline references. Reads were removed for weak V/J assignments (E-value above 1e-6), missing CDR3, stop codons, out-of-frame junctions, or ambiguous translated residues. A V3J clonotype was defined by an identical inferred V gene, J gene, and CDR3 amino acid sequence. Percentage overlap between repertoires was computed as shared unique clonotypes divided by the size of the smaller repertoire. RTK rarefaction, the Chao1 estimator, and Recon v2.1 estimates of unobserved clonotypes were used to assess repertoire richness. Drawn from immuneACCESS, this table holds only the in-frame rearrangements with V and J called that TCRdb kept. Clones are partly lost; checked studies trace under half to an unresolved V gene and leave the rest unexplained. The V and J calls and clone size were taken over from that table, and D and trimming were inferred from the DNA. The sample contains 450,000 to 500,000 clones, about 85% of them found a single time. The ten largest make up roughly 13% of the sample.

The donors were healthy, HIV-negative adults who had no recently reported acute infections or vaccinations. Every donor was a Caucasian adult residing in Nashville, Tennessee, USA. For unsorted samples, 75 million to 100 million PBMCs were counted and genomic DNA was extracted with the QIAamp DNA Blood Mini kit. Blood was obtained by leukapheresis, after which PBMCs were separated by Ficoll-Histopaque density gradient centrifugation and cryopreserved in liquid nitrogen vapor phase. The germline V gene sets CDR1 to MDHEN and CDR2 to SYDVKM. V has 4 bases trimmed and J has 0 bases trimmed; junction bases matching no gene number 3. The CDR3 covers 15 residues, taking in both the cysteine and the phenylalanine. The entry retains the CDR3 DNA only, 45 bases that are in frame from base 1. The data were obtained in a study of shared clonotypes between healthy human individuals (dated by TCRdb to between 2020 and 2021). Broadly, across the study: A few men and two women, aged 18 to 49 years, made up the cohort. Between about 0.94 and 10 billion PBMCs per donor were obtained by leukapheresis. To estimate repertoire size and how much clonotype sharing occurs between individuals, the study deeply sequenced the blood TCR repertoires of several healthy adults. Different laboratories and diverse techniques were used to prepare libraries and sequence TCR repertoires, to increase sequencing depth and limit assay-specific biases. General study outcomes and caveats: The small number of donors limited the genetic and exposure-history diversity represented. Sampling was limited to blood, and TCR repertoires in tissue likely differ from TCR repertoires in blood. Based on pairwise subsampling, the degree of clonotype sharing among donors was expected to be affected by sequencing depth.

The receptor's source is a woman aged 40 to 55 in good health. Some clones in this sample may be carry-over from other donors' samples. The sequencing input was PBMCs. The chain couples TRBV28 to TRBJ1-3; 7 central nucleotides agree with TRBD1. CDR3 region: CASSSGQISGNTIYF. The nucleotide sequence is TGTGCCAGCAGTTCGGGACAGATCTCTGGAAACACCATATATTTT.